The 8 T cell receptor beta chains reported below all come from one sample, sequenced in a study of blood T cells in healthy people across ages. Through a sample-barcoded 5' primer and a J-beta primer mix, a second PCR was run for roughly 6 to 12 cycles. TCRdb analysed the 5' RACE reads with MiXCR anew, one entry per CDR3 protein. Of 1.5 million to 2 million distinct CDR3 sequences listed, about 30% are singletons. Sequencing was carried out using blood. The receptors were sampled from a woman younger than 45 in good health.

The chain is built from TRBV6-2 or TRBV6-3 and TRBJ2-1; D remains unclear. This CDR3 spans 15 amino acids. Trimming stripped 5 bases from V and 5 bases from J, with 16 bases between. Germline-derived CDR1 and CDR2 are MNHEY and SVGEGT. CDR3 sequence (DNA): TGTGCCAGCAGTGCCTCCGGGTCCTATAACAATGAGCAGTTCTTC. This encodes CASSASGSYNNEQFF.

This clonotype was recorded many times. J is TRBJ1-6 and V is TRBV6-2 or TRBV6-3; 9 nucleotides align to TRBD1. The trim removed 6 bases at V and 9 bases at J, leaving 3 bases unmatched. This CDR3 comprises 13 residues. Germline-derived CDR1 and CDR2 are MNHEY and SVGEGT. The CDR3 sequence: CASSGTGSSPLHF. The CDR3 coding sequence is TGTGCCAGCAGCGGGACAGGGAGTTCACCCCTCCACTTT.

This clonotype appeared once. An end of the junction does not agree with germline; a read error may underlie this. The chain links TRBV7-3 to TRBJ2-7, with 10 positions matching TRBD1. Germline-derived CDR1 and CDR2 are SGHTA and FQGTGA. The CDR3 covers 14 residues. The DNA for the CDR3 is TGTGCCGGCAGCTTCCGGGACAGGGGCTTCACTGAGATCTTC. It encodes CAGSFRDRGFTEIF.

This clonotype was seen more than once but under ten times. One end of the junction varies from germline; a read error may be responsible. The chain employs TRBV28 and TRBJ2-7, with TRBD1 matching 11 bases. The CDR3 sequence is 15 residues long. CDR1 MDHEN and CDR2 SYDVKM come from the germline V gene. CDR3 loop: CASSPGDRGAYEQYF. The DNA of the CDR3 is TGTGCCAGCAGTCCCGGGGACAGGGGGGCCTACGAACAGTACTTC.

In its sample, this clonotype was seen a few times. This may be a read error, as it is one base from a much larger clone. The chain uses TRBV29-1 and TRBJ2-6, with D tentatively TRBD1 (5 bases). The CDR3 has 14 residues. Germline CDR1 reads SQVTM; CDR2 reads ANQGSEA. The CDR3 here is CSVSQSSGANVRTF. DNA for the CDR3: TGCAGCGTCTCTCAGAGCTCTGGGGCCAACGTCCGGACTTTC.

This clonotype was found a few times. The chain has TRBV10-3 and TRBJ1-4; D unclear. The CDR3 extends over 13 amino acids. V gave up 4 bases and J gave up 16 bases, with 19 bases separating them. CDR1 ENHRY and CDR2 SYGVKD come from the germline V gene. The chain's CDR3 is CAISVREALEPFF. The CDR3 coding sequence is TGTGCCATCAGTGTACGTGAGGCCTTGGAACCGTTTTTT.

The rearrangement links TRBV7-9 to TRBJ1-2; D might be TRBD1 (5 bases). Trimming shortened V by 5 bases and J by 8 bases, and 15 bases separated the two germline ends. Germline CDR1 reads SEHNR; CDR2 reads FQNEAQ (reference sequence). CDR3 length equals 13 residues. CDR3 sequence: CASSPLLGAGYTF. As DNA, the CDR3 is TGTGCCAGCAGCCCCCTCCTAGGGGCAGGCTACACCTTC.

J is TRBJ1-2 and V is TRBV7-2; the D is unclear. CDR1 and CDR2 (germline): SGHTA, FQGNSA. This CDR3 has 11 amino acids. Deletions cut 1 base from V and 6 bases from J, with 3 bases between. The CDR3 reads CASSLVHGYTF. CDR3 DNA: TGTGCCAGCAGCTTAGTGCATGGCTACACCTTC.